This note documents a single T cell receptor (beta chain) sequence. The sample originates from a study of identical twins. TCRdb re-called the 5' RACE reads through MiXCR, storing one row per CDR3 protein. The sample includes around 290,000 distinct CDR3 sequences, just under 9.5% of them seen just once. Germline CDR1 is MNHEY and CDR2 is SMNVEV (reference sequence). Trimming removed 2 bases from V and 9 bases from J, with 14 bases in between. CDR3 length: 14 amino acids. These data were likewise used in another study, on yellow fever vaccine responses in identical twins.

Sequencing was carried out using CD8+ T cells sorted from blood. The V gene is TRBV27, the J gene TRBJ2-1, with D perhaps given as TRBD1 or TRBD2 (5 bases each). The source is a woman between 18 and 29 years old in good health. The CDR3 coding sequence is TGTGCCAGCAGTTTACTCTTTGAGGGGCTTGAGCAGTTCTTC. It encodes CASSLLFEGLEQFF.